The next 13 T cell receptor beta chains were all read from a single sample in a study of tumor and adjacent non-tumor tissue in lung cancer. No cell sorting was done before RNA was extracted from the tissue. The normal lung tissue was taken more than 3 cm from the tumor edge. A modified ARM-PCR protocol with three rounds of nested PCR amplified TCRbeta. TCRdb fed the multiplex PCR reads into MiXCR, producing one record per CDR3 protein. The sample records 65,000 to 75,000 distinct CDR3 sequences, around 82% being singletons. Sequenced material: distant non-tumor lung tissue. The receptors originated from a man in his fifties or sixties with non-small cell lung cancer.

On this clonotype: This may be a read error, as it is one base from a much larger clone. This chain links TRBV20-1 with TRBJ1-1; D possibly corresponds to TRBD1 (6 bases). V was shortened by 6 bases and J by 4 bases, with 24 bases between the two germline ends. The CDR3 extends over 16 amino acids. Germline CDR1 reads DFQATT; CDR2 reads SNEGSKA (reference sequence). The DNA of the CDR3 is TGCAGTGCGAACGATGGCAGGGGTAGGGCGAGCACTGAAGCTTTCTTT. This sequence encodes CSANDGRGRASTEAFF.

As for this clonotype: The conserved final phenylalanine or tryptophan is absent from the CDR3, which likely points to a read error. The gene calls are TRBV6-5 and TRBJ2-1; D remains unclear. Germline V gene data show CDR1 as MNHEY and CDR2 as SVGAGI. The CDR3 extends over 14 amino acids. Deletions cut 3 bases from V and 7 bases from J, with 13 bases between. The DNA of the CDR3 is TGTGCCAGCAGTTATAAGGGCGGAATGAATGAGCAGTTCCTC. The encoded protein is CASSYKGGMNEQFL.

As for this clonotype: One base away lies a much larger clone, so this may be a sequencing read error. The CDR3: CACSWARGSNQPQHF. CDR3 in DNA: TGTGCCTGCAGTTGGGCGAGGGGAAGCAATCAGCCCCAGCATTTT. The gene calls are TRBV28 and TRBJ1-5, with a tentative D call TRBD1 (5 bases). The CDR3 consists of 15 residues. Germline V lookup: CDR1 MDHEN, CDR2 SYDVKM.

The chain couples TRBV7-8 to TRBJ1-1; D is unclear. The CDR3 covers 13 residues. The germline V gene has CDR1 SGHVS and CDR2 FQNEAQ. V was pared by 8 bases and J by 13 bases, with 23 bases between. The CDR3: CASRPPPRMVDFF. The DNA of the CDR3 is TGTGCCAGCCGCCCCCCTCCTCGTATGGTAGATTTCTTT. The variable domain in full, with the rest retrieved from reference TRBV7-8 and TRBJ1-1, is GAGVSQSPRYKVAKRGQDVALRCDPISGHVSLFWYQQALGQGPEFLTYFQNEAQLDKSGLPSDRFFAERPEGSVSTLKIQRTQQEDSAVYLCASRPPPRMVDFFGQGTRLTVV.

A note on this clonotype: An end of the junction does not agree with germline; a read error may underlie this. V and J are TRBV24-1 and TRBJ2-3, with a possible D match to TRBD2 (6 bases). CDR1 and CDR2 (germline): KGHDR, SFDVKD. CDR3 length: 15 residues. This CDR3 reads CATSSWKGGTDTHYF. The CDR3 DNA reads as TGTGCCACCTCCTCATGGAAGGGAGGTACAGATACGCACTATTTT.

The DNA for the CDR3 is TGCAGTGTTAGTCCCTCCCGGGGTCCCTATGGCTACACCTTC. Amino acids: CSVSPSRGPYGYTF. V usage is TRBV20-1 and J usage is TRBJ1-2, with no clear D. V was pared by 7 bases and J by 4 bases, with 19 bases between. The length of the CDR3 is 14 residues. Germline V lookup: CDR1 DFQATT, CDR2 SNEGSKA (reference sequence).

About this clonotype itself: This may be a read error: a much more frequent sequence differs by one nucleotide. The CDR3, as DNA: TGTGCCAGCAGCGTAGTGGACCAGACCGGGGAGCTGTTTTTT. It encodes CASSVVDQTGELFF. The gene calls are TRBV9 and TRBJ2-2; no reliable D call. The CDR3 spans 14 residues. The germline CDR1 and CDR2 sequences are SGDLS and YYNGEE. V lost 0 bases and J 5 bases, leaving 8 bases between the germline ends.

Remarks on this clonotype: Its ends do not fully match the called genes, so a read error is possible. The chain recombines TRBV7-8 with TRBJ1-2; possibly TRBD1 for D (5 bases). The germline CDR1 and CDR2 sequences are SGHVS and FQNEAQ. This CDR3 has 15 residues. CDR3 in amino acids: CASSLITGPNYGYAF. The CDR3 bases are TGTGCCAGCAGCTTAATTACAGGCCCTAACTATGGCTACGCCTTC.

As concerns this clonotype: The junction departs from the called germline gene at one end, perhaps through a read error. This chain uses TRBV29-1 with TRBJ1-2, with D possibly matching TRBD1 (5 bases). The CDR3 sequence is 12 residues long. CDR1 is SQVTM, CDR2 ANQGSEA, per germline. CDR3 in amino acids: CSLEGNRQGYTF. The CDR3 DNA reads TGCAGCCTTGAGGGGAACAGACAGGGCTACACCTTC.

The chain links TRBV28 to TRBJ2-4, with no clear D. V was pared by 10 bases and J by 14 bases, with 30 bases between. Germline V CDR1 and CDR2: MDHEN, SYDVKM. CDR3 length: 15 residues. The CDR3 loop is CATCSRAGAKKIEYF. As DNA, the CDR3 is TGTGCCACCTGCAGCCGGGCTGGAGCCAAAAAGATTGAGTACTTC.

The chain recombines TRBV6-6 with TRBJ1-6, with 7 bases lining up with TRBD1. The CDR3 is made up of 14 amino acids. Trimming cost V 7 bases and J 10 bases; bases outside gene matches: 10. The germline V gene has CDR1 MNHNY and CDR2 SVGAGI (reference sequence). This chain's CDR3 is CASNPRQGESPLHF. CDR3 nucleotides: TGTGCCAGCAATCCACGACAGGGAGAGTCACCCCTCCACTTT.

About this clonotype: The CDR3 does not end in the conserved phenylalanine or tryptophan, so this is likely a read error. The chain carries TRBV7-6 and TRBJ2-1, with 10 bases identical to TRBD2. This CDR3 is 14 amino acids long. Germline V gives CDR1 SGHVS, CDR2 FNYEAQ. CDR3 nucleotides: TGTGTCAGCAGCTTACTAGCGGGAAACAATGAGCAGTTCCTC. Its translation: CVSSLLAGNNEQFL.

With regard to this clonotype: The germline gene is not matched at one end of the junction; a read error may be the cause. This chain joins TRBV4-1 and TRBJ1-5; D uncertain. The germline V gene has CDR1 MGHRA and CDR2 YSYEKL. This CDR3 is built from 17 residues. The CDR3 sequence is CASSQVRGSDSNQSQHF. CDR3 DNA: TGCGCAAGCAGCCAAGTGCGAGGATCAGATAGCAATCAGTCCCAGCATTTT.